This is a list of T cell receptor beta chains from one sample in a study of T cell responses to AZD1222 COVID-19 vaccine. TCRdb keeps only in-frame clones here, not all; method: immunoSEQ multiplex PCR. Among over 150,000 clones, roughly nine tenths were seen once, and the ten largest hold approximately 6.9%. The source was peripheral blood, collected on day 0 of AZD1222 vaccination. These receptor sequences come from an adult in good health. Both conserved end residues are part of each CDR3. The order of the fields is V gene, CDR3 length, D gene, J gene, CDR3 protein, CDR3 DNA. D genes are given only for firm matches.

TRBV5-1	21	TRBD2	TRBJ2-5	CASRFAFPGTSGGPAGETQYF	TGCGCCAGCAGGTTCGCATTCCCCGGGACTAGCGGGGGCCCAGCTGGAGAGACCCAGTACTTC
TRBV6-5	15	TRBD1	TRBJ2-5	CASRPRDRGPETQYF	TGTGCCAGCAGACCCCGGGACAGGGGGCCCGAGACCCAGTACTTC
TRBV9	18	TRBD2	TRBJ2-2	CASSVVASGGENTGELFF	TGTGCCAGCAGCGTAGTTGCTAGCGGGGGCGAGAACACCGGGGAGCTGTTTTTT
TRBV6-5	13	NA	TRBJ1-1	CASSSHRNTEAFF	TGTGCCAGCAGTAGCCACCGGAACACTGAAGCTTTCTTT
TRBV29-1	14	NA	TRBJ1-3	CSVEEPGSGNTIYF	TGCAGCGTTGAAGAACCGGGCTCTGGAAACACCATATATTTT
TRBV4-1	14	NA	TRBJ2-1	CASSHRYRAGEQFF	TGCGCCAGCAGCCACAGATACAGGGCAGGTGAGCAGTTCTTC
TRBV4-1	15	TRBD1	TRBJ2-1	CASSQRGQGAIEQFF	TGCGCCAGCAGCCAACGAGGACAGGGGGCAATTGAGCAGTTCTTC
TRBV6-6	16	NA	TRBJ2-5	CASSNAVGTLQETQYF	TGTGCCAGCAGTAACGCCGTTGGGACCCTCCAAGAGACCCAGTACTTC
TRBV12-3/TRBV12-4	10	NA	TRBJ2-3	CASSTDTQYF	TGTGCCAGCAGCACAGATACGCAGTATTTT
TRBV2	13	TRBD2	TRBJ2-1	CASSRGGQAEQFF	TGTGCCAGCAGTCGGGGGGGGCAGGCGGAGCAGTTCTTC
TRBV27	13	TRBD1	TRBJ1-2	CASRGQGNYGYTF	TGTGCCAGCAGGGGACAGGGAAACTATGGCTACACCTTC
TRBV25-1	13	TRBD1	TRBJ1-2	CASTFGTGDGYTF	TGTGCCAGCACGTTTGGCACAGGGGATGGCTACACCTTC
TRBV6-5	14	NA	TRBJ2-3	CASRETGKTDTQYF	TGTGCCAGCCGGGAAACCGGTAAGACAGATACGCAGTATTTT
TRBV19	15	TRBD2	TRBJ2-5	CASSTVAGPQETQYF	TGTGCCAGTAGTACAGTAGCGGGACCCCAAGAGACCCAGTACTTC
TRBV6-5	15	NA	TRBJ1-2	CASRVGDRLVYGYTF	TGTGCCAGCAGAGTTGGAGACAGGCTTGTCTATGGCTACACCTTC